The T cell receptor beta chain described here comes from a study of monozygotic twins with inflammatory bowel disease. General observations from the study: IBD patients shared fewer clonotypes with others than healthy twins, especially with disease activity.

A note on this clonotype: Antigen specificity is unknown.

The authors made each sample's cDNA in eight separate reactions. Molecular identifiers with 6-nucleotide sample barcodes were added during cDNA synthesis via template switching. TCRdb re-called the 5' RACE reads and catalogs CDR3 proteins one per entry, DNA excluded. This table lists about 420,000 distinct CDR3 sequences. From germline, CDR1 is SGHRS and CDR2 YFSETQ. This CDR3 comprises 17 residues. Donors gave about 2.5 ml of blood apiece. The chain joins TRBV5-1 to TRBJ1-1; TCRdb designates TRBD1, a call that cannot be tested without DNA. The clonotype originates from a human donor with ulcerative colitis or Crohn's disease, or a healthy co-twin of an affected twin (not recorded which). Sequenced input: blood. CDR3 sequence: CASSTLGTGGLNTEAFF.